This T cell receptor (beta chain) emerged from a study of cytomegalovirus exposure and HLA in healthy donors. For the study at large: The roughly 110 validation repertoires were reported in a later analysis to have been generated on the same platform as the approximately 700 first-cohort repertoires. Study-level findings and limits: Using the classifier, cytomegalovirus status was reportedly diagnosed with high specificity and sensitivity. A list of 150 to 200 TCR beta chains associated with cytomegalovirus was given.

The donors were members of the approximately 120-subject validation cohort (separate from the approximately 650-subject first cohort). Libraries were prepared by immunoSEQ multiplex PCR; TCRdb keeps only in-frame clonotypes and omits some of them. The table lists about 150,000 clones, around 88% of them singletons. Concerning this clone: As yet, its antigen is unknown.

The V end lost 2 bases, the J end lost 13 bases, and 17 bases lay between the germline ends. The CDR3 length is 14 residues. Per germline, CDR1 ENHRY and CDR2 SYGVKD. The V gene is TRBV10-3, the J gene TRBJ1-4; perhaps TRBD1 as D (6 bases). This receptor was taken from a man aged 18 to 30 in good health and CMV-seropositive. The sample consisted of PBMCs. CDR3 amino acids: CAISEVRYRARLFF. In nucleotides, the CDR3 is TGTGCCATCAGTGAGGTTCGATACAGGGCGCGACTGTTTTTT.